The entry below gives a single TCR beta chain sequence along with its context. This sample stems from a study of blood T cell repertoires in COVID-19. Across the whole study: T cells, B-cell-depleted T cells, or PBMCs provided the cDNA or gDNA that served as material.

The authors' processing: Reference gene primer amplification yielded estimated nucleated cell counts. The repertoire was sequenced with immunoSEQ multiplex PCR; TCRdb's copy has only in-frame clones and lacks some. The DNA gave D and trimming, while V, J and clone size come from that table. The table has about 220,000 clones, approximately 83% seen once. V gave up 0 bases and J gave up 9 bases, with 15 bases separating them. Germline CDR1 is MNHNS and CDR2 is SASEGT. The CDR3 loop spans 15 amino acids. Donors were grouped by their self-reported clinical history. The sample consisted of PBMCs or T cells enriched from blood (not recorded which). This TCR was recovered from a woman between 55 and 75 years old who had recovered from COVID-19. The chain has TRBV6-1 and TRBJ1-5; D gene unclear. In nucleotides, the CDR3 is TGTGCCAGCAGTGAAGCGTTGACGGCTAGTTTGCCCCAGCATTTT. Translation gives CASSEALTASLPQHF.